The T cell receptor (beta chain) under discussion was sequenced for a study of vaccination and CD4 T cells after COVID-19. Turning to the study itself: Samples from three convalescent patients were taken at day 14 and days 161 to 241 post-vaccination. Culture controls were given either a CEFX pool, an HIV-1 Nef pool, or no peptide.

Turning to this clonotype: What it binds is not known.

With 4 bases removed from V and 2 bases from J, the gap between germline ends came to 3 bases. CDR3 size: 13 residues. Germline V gene lookup returns CDR1 SGHTA and CDR2 FQGNSA. Cultured CD4+ T cells had their DNA profiled by the Oncomine TCR Beta short-read assay. TCRdb recomputed calls from the PCR reads with MiXCR, one row per CDR3 protein. The table shows around 25,000 distinct CDR3 sequences, with 30% occurring only once. Noted time point: late sampling 161 to 241 days after vaccination in three convalescent patients. Treatment indicated: roughly 10-day PBMC culture with coronavirus spike peptide pools or control peptides (ViraFEST assay). In the ViraFEST assay, peptide-pool expansion preceded TCR sequencing of expanded clonotypes. Culture conditions combined around 2 million PBMCs per well with 10 IU/ml IL-2 and around 10 ug/ml peptide pools.

This receptor was taken from a human donor who had recovered from COVID-19. V is TRBV7-2 and J is TRBJ1-6, with D uncertain. The source was CD4+ T cells from blood, cultured in vitro, collected about 7 months after SARS-CoV-2 vaccination. Here the CDR3 reads CASSSTYNSPLHF. The CDR3 region has the DNA TGTGCCAGCAGCTCCACCTATAATTCACCCCTCCACTTT.